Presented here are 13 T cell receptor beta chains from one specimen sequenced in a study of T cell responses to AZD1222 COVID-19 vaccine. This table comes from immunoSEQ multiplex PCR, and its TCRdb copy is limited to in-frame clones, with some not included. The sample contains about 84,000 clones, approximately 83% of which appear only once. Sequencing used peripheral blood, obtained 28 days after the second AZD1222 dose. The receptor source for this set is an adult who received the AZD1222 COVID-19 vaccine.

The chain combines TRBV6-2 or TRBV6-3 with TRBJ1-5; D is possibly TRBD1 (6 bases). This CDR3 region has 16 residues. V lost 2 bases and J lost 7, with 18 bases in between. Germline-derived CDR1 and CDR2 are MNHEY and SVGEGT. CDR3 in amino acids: CASSYQGIRGAQPQHF. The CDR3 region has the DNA TGTGCCAGCAGTTACCAGGGCATCCGGGGGGCCCAGCCCCAGCATTTT.

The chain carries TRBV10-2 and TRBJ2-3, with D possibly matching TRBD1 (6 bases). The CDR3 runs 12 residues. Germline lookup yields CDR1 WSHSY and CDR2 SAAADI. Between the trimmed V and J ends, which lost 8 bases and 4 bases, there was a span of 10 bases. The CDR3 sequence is CASEGVADTQYF. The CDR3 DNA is TGCGCCAGCGAGGGGGTCGCAGATACGCAGTATTTT.

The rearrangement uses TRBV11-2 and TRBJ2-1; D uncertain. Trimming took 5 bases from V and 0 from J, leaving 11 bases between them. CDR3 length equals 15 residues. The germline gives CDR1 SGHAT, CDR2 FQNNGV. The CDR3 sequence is CASSQTLSSYNEQFF. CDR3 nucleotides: TGTGCCAGCAGCCAGACCCTAAGCTCCTACAATGAGCAGTTCTTC.

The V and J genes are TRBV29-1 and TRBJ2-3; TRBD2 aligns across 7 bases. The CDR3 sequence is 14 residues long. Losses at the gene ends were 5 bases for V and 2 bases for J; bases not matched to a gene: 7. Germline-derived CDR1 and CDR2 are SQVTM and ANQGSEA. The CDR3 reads CSVQISGFTDTQYF. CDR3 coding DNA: TGCAGCGTTCAAATTAGCGGGTTCACAGATACGCAGTATTTT.

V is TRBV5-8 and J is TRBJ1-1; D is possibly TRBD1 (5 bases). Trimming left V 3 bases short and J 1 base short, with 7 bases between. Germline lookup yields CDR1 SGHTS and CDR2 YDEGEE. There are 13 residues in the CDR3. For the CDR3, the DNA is TGTGCCAGCAGCTACACAGGGAACACTGAAGCTTTCTTT. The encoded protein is CASSYTGNTEAFF.

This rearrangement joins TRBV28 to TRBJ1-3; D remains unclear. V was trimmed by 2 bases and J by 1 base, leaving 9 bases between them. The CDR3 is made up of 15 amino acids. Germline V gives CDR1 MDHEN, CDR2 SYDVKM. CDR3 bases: TGTGCCAGCAGTTTAATCCAGAGTTCTGGAAACACCATATATTTT. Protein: CASSLIQSSGNTIYF.

CDR3 residues: CARLRAGGFYEQYF. As DNA, the CDR3 is TGTGCCAGGCTGCGGGCGGGGGGGTTCTACGAGCAGTACTTC. The rearrangement uses TRBV21-1 and TRBJ2-7; TRBD2 is taken as the D call from the table, unchecked against the DNA. TRBV21-1 is annotated as a pseudogene. CDR3 length equals 14 residues.

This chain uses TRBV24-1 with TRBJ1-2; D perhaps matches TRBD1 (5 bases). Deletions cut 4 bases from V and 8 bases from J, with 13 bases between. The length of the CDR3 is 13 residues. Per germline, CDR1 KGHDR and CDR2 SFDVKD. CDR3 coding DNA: TGTGCCACCAGTGACCGGGACCTCCGGGGCTACACCTTC. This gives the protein CATSDRDLRGYTF.

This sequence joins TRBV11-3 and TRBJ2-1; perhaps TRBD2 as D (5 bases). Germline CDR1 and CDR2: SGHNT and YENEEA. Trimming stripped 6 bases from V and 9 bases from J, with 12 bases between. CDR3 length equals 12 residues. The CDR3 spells CASRTGGGEQFF. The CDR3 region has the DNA TGTGCCAGCAGGACTGGAGGAGGTGAGCAGTTCTTC.

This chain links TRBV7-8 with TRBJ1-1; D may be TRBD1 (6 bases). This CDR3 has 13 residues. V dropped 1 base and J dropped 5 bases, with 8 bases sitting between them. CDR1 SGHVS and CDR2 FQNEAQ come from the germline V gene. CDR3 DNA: TGTGCCAGCAGCTTAGGAGGGGGAACTGAAGCTTTCTTT. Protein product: CASSLGGGTEAFF.

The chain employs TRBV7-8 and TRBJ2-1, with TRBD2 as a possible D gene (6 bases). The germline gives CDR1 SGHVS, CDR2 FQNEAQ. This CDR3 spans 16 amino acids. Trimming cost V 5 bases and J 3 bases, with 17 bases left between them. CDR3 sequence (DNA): TGTGCCAGCAGCCCCACAAGGAGGGGTGTCTACAATGAGCAGTTCTTC. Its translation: CASSPTRRGVYNEQFF.

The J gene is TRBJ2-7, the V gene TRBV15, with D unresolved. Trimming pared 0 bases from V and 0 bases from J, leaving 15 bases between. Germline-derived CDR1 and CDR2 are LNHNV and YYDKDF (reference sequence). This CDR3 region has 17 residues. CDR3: CATSRDGLLVHSYEQYF. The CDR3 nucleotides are TGTGCCACCAGCAGAGATGGGCTACTGGTACACTCCTACGAGCAGTACTTC.

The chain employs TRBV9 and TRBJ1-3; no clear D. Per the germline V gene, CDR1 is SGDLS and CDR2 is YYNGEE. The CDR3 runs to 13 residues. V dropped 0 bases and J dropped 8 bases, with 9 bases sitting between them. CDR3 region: CASSVEWSDTIYF. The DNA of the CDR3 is TGTGCCAGCAGCGTAGAATGGTCAGACACCATATATTTT.